The present T cell receptor (beta chain) was sequenced within a study of T cell responses to AZD1222 COVID-19 vaccine. TCRdb keeps only in-frame clones here, not all; method: immunoSEQ multiplex PCR. The table lists 15,000 to 19,000 clones, around 89% of them singletons. Findings and limits, study-wide: Donors were chiefly white British, with a greater number of females, and clonal diversity was perhaps underestimated.

This clone appeared once. The target antigen is unknown. The V segment lost 8 bases and the J segment 3 bases; nucleotides outside the gene matches: 5. CDR3 size: 13 residues. The germline gives CDR1 SQVTM, CDR2 ANQGSEA. The chain carries TRBV29-1 and TRBJ1-2, with 11 nucleotides matching TRBD1. The receptor's source is an adult who received the AZD1222 COVID-19 vaccine. Sequences were derived from peripheral blood, sampled 28 days after the second AZD1222 dose. CDR3 sequence (DNA): TGCAGCATTAGGACAGGGGGCCACTATGGCTACACCTTC. Its translation is CSIRTGGHYGYTF.